These 16 T cell receptor beta chains originate from one sample sequenced in a study of blood T cell repertoires in COVID-19. TCRdb keeps only in-frame clones here, not all; method: immunoSEQ multiplex PCR. The data contain 150,000 to 190,000 clones, roughly 84% of them singletons. The sequenced sample consisted of peripheral blood. Receptor source: a woman aged 60 to 75 with COVID-19, enrolled during active disease.

As to this clone: The same CDR3 can be traced to other DNA sequences in this sample. V is TRBV9 and J is TRBJ1-1, with TRBD1 matching 7 bases. The CDR3 covers 16 residues. V trimming: 0 bases; J trimming: 4 bases; junction bases outside the gene matches: 9. Germline V gives CDR1 SGDLS, CDR2 YYNGEE. The CDR3 DNA follows: TGTGCCAGCAGCGTAGTGCCAGGGGGAGTAGGCACTGAAGCTTTCTTT. This codes for CASSVVPGGVGTEAFF.

This clone was found a few times. CDR3 coding DNA: TGTGCCAGCAGCTTGGGGACAGGATCCGAAAATCAGCCCCAGCATTTT. Protein sequence: CASSLGTGSENQPQHF. This rearrangement joins TRBV5-8 to TRBJ1-5; 7 nucleotides match TRBD1. V shed 0 bases, J shed 4 bases, and the junction held 7 bases outside the gene matches. This CDR3 comprises 16 residues. CDR1 is SGHTS, CDR2 YDEGEE, per germline.

The chain employs TRBV10-3 and TRBJ1-1; D possibly corresponds to TRBD1 (5 bases). The CDR3 consists of 15 residues. Germline V CDR1 and CDR2: ENHRY, SYGVKD. Deletions cut 6 bases from V and 0 bases from J, with 14 bases between. The CDR3 reads CAIREKDTLNTEAFF. CDR3 nucleotide sequence: TGTGCCATCAGGGAGAAGGACACCTTGAACACTGAAGCTTTCTTT.

The chain is built from TRBV18 and TRBJ2-1; 10 nucleotides agree with TRBD2. This CDR3 is 16 amino acids long. V trimming: 0 bases; J trimming: 9 bases; junction bases outside the gene matches: 8. Germline assignment: CDR1 KGHSH and CDR2 LQKENI. CDR3 DNA: TGTGCCAGCTCACCACCGGGGCTAGCGGGGGACAGTGAGCAGTTCTTC. Its protein is CASSPPGLAGDSEQFF.

In this sample, this clone turned up a few times. The V call is TRBV30, the J call TRBJ1-2; D is perhaps TRBD1 (6 bases). The germline V gene encodes CDR1 GTSNPN and CDR2 SVGIG (reference sequence). This CDR3 is built from 11 residues. V lost 7 bases and J lost 8, with 14 bases in between. The CDR3 loop is CASPAGVGYTF. CDR3 nucleotides: TGTGCCTCCCCCGCAGGGGTGGGCTACACCTTC.

The chain links TRBV5-1 to TRBJ1-1, with D tentatively TRBD1 (5 bases). CDR3 length: 14 residues. Trimming took 0 bases from V and 2 from J, leaving 8 bases between them. Germline assignment: CDR1 SGHRS and CDR2 YFSETQ. Here the CDR3 DNA reads TGCGCCAGCAGCTTGGAGGGGATTAACACTGAAGCTTTCTTT. Residues: CASSLEGINTEAFF.

This clone was counted once. Distinct nucleotide sequences in the sample also encode this CDR3. J is TRBJ1-2 and V is TRBV5-6, with D tentatively TRBD1 (6 bases). Trimming took off 2 bases at V and 0 bases at J, with 8 bases between the two ends. The CDR3 sequence is 14 residues long. Per the germline V gene, CDR1 is SGHDT and CDR2 is YYEEEE. CDR3 in amino acids: CASSFGDTNYGYTF. The CDR3 bases are TGTGCCAGCAGCTTTGGGGACACTAACTATGGCTACACCTTC. The full variable domain, with the rest looked up from reference TRBV5-6 and TRBJ1-2, is DAGVTQSPTHLIKTRGQQVTLRCSPKSGHDTVSWYQQALGQGPQFIFQYYEEEERQRGNFPDRFSGHQFPNYSSELNVNALLLGDSALYLCASSFGDTNYGYTFGSGTRLTVV.

This clone appeared a single time. This chain links TRBV2 with TRBJ2-5, with D unresolved. CDR1 is SNHLY, CDR2 FYNNEI, per germline. The CDR3 sequence is 13 residues long. Trimming removed 2 bases at V and 2 bases at J, with 6 bases between. The CDR3 sequence: CASSEWPQETQYF. The CDR3 nucleotides are TGTGCCAGCAGTGAATGGCCTCAAGAGACCCAGTACTTC.

The CDR3 region has the DNA TGTGCCAGCTCAAGACTAGCGGAAGAGACCCAGTACTTC. Its protein product is CASSRLAEETQYF. The rearrangement links TRBV18 to TRBJ2-5, with TRBD2 matching over 9 bases. The germline V gene has CDR1 KGHSH and CDR2 LQKENI. CDR3 length equals 13 residues. The V gene end was trimmed by 5 bases and the J gene end by 3 bases; junction bases not matched to a gene: 1.

The chain links TRBV20-1 to TRBJ1-5, with 7 bases aligning to TRBD1. The CDR3 spans 15 residues. CDR1 and CDR2 from the germline V gene are DFQATT and SNEGSKA (reference sequence). V trimming: 3 bases; J trimming: 4 bases; junction bases outside the gene matches: 9. For the CDR3, the DNA is TGCAGTGCTAGTATTGGAGGACAGGTGAATCAGCCCCAGCATTTT. It translates to CSASIGGQVNQPQHF.

The chain is built from TRBV5-6 and TRBJ1-1, with 8 bases lining up with TRBD1. Losses at the gene ends were 0 bases for V and 5 bases for J; bases not matched to a gene: 3. The germline CDR1 and CDR2 sequences are SGHDT and YYEEEE. CDR3 length equals 14 residues. In DNA, the CDR3 is TGTGCCAGCAGCTTGGTAGACAGGGGAACTGAAGCTTTCTTT. It yields the protein CASSLVDRGTEAFF.

The chain couples TRBV5-1 to TRBJ1-1; D is unresolved. Trimming stripped 2 bases from V and 1 base from J, with 9 bases between. The V gene's germline CDR1 is SGHRS and CDR2 YFSETQ. CDR3 size: 14 residues. The CDR3 here is CASSFWATNTEAFF. CDR3 DNA sequence: TGCGCCAGCAGCTTTTGGGCAACGAACACTGAAGCTTTCTTT.

This chain joins TRBV5-1 and TRBJ2-7; tentative D call: TRBD2 (6 bases). Trimming took 2 bases from V and 2 from J, leaving 14 bases between them. The CDR3 loop spans 15 amino acids. Germline CDR1 SGHRS, CDR2 YFSETQ. CDR3 loop: CASSFPGTPTYEQYF. CDR3 sequence (DNA): TGCGCCAGCAGCTTCCCCGGGACTCCGACCTACGAGCAGTACTTC.

The chain couples TRBV7-6 to TRBJ1-5; D may be TRBD1 (5 bases). V was cut by 4 bases and J by 4 bases, with 8 bases left in between. Germline V lookup: CDR1 SGHVS, CDR2 FNYEAQ. The CDR3 is 13 amino acids. The CDR3 here is CASSSTENQPQHF. The CDR3 coding sequence is TGTGCCAGCAGCTCGACAGAGAATCAGCCCCAGCATTTT. Filled out from reference TRBV7-6 and TRBJ1-5, the complete variable domain reads GAGVSQSPRYKVTKRGQDVALRCDPISGHVSLYWYRQALGQGPEFLTYFNYEAQQDKSGLPNDRFSAERPEGSISTLTIQRTEQRDSAMYRCASSSTENQPQHFGDGTRLSIL.

The chain links TRBV19 to TRBJ1-2; a weak D match, TRBD1 (6 bases). The CDR3 has 14 residues. From germline, CDR1 is LNHDA and CDR2 SQIVND (reference sequence). Trimming pared 3 bases from V and 5 bases from J, leaving 13 bases between. CDR3 in DNA: TGTGCCAGTAGTATTGTCCTACAGGGATATGGCTACACCTTC. This translates into CASSIVLQGYGYTF.

The V call is TRBV7-3, the J call TRBJ1-2; D is unclear. Germline assignment: CDR1 SGHTA and CDR2 FQGTGA. The CDR3 sequence is 14 residues long. V lost 5 bases, J lost 3 bases, and 13 bases lay in between. CDR3 nucleotides: TGTGCCAGCAGCCCGCGAAGCGGAGACTATGGCTACACCTTC. Translation: CASSPRSGDYGYTF.